This passage covers 8 T cell receptor beta chains from one sample sequenced in a study of T-cell memory formation after mild COVID-19. TCRdb analysed the 5' RACE reads with MiXCR anew, one entry per CDR3 protein. The table records 300,000 to 350,000 distinct CDR3 sequences, roughly 21% of them present only once. The specimen was PBMCs or a T cell subset sorted from them (not recorded which). These receptor sequences come from a man younger than 30 who had mild COVID-19 (a few samples of this study predate the infection). Cell type and time point are not known.

This chain connects TRBV9 to TRBJ2-1; D is unclear. The CDR3 is made up of 14 amino acids. Per the germline V gene, CDR1 is SGDLS and CDR2 is YYNGEE. V was clipped by 1 base and J by 4 bases, with 9 bases between them. CDR3 DNA sequence: TGTGCCAGCAGCGTACTTTCCGGTTACAATGAGCAGTTCTTC. Translating it yields CASSVLSGYNEQFF.

This sequence joins TRBV2 and TRBJ1-4, with D unclear. This CDR3 has 13 residues. V was pared by 1 base and J by 7 bases, with 7 bases between. The germline V gene encodes CDR1 SNHLY and CDR2 FYNNEI. The CDR3 is CASSEGPGEKLFF. CDR3 sequence (DNA): TGTGCCAGCAGTGAAGGGCCGGGTGAAAAACTGTTTTTT.

This clonotype came up a few times. The V call is TRBV18, the J call TRBJ2-7; 7 nucleotides line up with TRBD1. The CDR3 is made up of 15 amino acids. Germline V gene data show CDR1 as KGHSH and CDR2 as LQKENI. V gave up 0 bases and J gave up 7 bases; unmatched junction bases: 9. DNA of the CDR3: TGTGCCAGCTCACCACCGATGTCAGGGGGAGCGGAGCAGTACTTC. Translation gives CASSPPMSGGAEQYF. Looking up the rest from reference TRBV18 and TRBJ2-7 gives the full variable domain: NAGVMQNPRHLVRRRGQEARLRCSPMKGHSHVYWYRQLPEEGLKFMVYLQKENIIDESGMPKERFSAEFPKEGPSILRIQQVVRGDSAAYFCASSPPMSGGAEQYFGPGTRLTVT.

The chain links TRBV5-1 to TRBJ2-7; TRBD1 might be the D (6 bases). In germline, CDR1 is SGHRS, CDR2 YFSETQ. Trimming removed 4 bases from V and 5 bases from J, with 13 bases in between. The CDR3 runs 13 residues. The CDR3 DNA sequence: TGCGCCAGCAGCCTTACAGGGTTCGACGAGCAGTACTTC. It codes for CASSLTGFDEQYF.

The J gene is TRBJ2-5, the V gene TRBV9, with D possibly being TRBD2 (6 bases). The CDR3 is 15 amino acids. Germline V gene lookup returns CDR1 SGDLS and CDR2 YYNGEE. V shed 2 bases and J shed 2 bases, with 13 bases lying between them. CDR3 nucleotides: TGTGCCAGCAGCGTGGCGGGACGGACACAAGAGACCCAGTACTTC. Encoded protein: CASSVAGRTQETQYF. Combining the CDR3 with reference TRBV9 and TRBJ2-5 gives the whole variable domain DSGVTQTPKHLITATGQRVTLRCSPRSGDLSVYWYQQSLDQGLQFLIQYYNGEERAKGNILERFSAQQFPDLHSELNLSSLELGDSALYFCASSVAGRTQETQYFGPGTRLLVL.

V gene TRBV7-2 combines with J gene TRBJ2-5; tentative D call: TRBD1 (6 bases). The CDR3 runs to 15 residues. V lost 5 bases and J lost 4, with 17 bases in between. The germline V gene has CDR1 SGHTA and CDR2 FQGNSA. CDR3 coding DNA: TGTGCCAGCAGCCAGAGCCTACAGGGTTCAGAGACCCAGTACTTC. Translated: CASSQSLQGSETQYF.

This clonotype appeared a few times. The chain couples TRBV2 to TRBJ2-5, with no clear D. The CDR3 spans 11 residues. CDR1 SNHLY and CDR2 FYNNEI come from the germline V gene. V was shortened by 8 bases and J by 4 bases, with 8 bases between the two germline ends. CDR3 amino acids: CASGARETQYF. Written as DNA, the CDR3 is TGTGCCAGCGGTGCCCGAGAGACCCAGTACTTC.

As concerns this clonotype: One end of the junction fails to match germline, which may point to a read error. This rearrangement joins TRBV20-1 to TRBJ1-1, with 7 bases that match TRBD1. Germline CDR1 DFQATT, CDR2 SNEGSKA (reference sequence). The CDR3 is made up of 14 amino acids. The CDR3 protein is CSANQGGWNTEALF. For the CDR3, the DNA is TGCAGTGCTAACCAAGGGGGCTGGAACACTGAAGCTTTATTT.